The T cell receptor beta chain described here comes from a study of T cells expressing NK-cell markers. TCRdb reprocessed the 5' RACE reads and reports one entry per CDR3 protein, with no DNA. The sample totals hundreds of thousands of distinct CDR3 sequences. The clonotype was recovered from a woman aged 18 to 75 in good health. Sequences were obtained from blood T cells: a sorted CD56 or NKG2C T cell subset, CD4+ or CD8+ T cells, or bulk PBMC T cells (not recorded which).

The chain's CDR3 is CASSLASGTGDGNQPQHF. V gene TRBV7-8 combines with J gene TRBJ1-5; TCRdb reports TRBD1, a call that lacks DNA to check it against. The germline CDR1 and CDR2 sequences are SGHVS and FQNEAQ. The CDR3 loop spans 18 amino acids.